This T cell receptor beta chain was recorded in a study of shared clonotypes between healthy human individuals. Assay used: immunoSEQ multiplex PCR; TCRdb lists only in-frame clones, some missing. The data show about 980,000 clones, around three quarters seen once. This clone occurred a few times. Its antigen remains unknown. Study-wide findings and caveats: The expectation was that sequencing depth would affect clonotype sharing among donors.

The split of CD4+ cells yielded CD45RA+ naive and CD45RA-negative memory subsets. CDR1 and CDR2 from the germline V gene are SGHRS and YFSETQ. This CDR3 comprises 17 residues. The trim removed 2 bases at V and 6 bases at J, leaving 13 bases unmatched. Source material: memory CD4+ T cells sorted from blood. The subset: CD45RA-negative fraction. This sequence joins TRBV5-1 and TRBJ1-4, with 7 positions matching TRBD1. This TCR was sampled from a man in his late teens or twenties in good health. CDR3 loop: CASSLVSHQGDDEKLFF. DNA for the CDR3: TGCGCCAGCAGCTTAGTAAGTCATCAGGGGGACGATGAAAAACTGTTTTTT.